Sequencing of this T cell receptor beta chain was carried out in a study of PD-1 blockade in classical Hodgkin lymphoma. Germline-derived CDR1 and CDR2 are SGHTA and FQGNSA. Trimming removed 1 base from V and 4 bases from J, with 10 bases in between. The CDR3 contains 14 residues. Profiling relied on immunoSEQ multiplex PCR, and the TCRdb table lists in-frame clones only, not all of them. This sample has under 30,000 clones; about 80% occur once, and the top ten carry under 8%. This sample's time point: cycle 4 day 1 (C4D1), after five to seven weeks of nivolumab. All patients relapsed after autologous stem cell transplantation, and brentuximab vedotin exposure varied.

The clonotype comes from a human donor with classical Hodgkin lymphoma. The material sequenced was peripheral blood mononuclear cells (PBMCs), taken before the fourth cycle of nivolumab. The chain joins TRBV7-2 to TRBJ1-2; tentative D call: TRBD1 (6 bases). CDR3 DNA: TGTGCCAGCAGCTTAGAAGGCAGGGGCTATGGCTACACCTTC. It codes for CASSLEGRGYGYTF.